The entry below gives a single TCR beta chain sequence along with its context. This clone was seen only once. There is no known antigen for this receptor. No base qualities exist here, and no much larger clone lies one base off it. TCR beta CDR3 regions were amplified from genomic DNA using the immunoSEQ hsTCRB kit. An Illumina HiSeq system was used for high-throughput TRB CDR3 sequencing. Turning to the authors' computational methods: The immunoSEQ software was used to analyze sequencing reads, and nonproductive sequences containing premature stops or frame-shifts were excluded. Clonality of the repertoire was calculated as one minus the Shannon entropy normalized by log2 of the number of unique productive sequences. Entries here come from immuneACCESS through TCRdb and include only in-frame sequences with V and J called. Some clones fail to appear in such tables; in the studies checked, an unresolved V gene covers under half of the shortfall, and the cause of the remainder is unknown. V, J and clone size are taken as reported in that table, and D and trimming were inferred from the DNA itself. The sample yields about 100,000 clones; nearly 95% were counted once. Roughly 3.1% of the sample is held by the ten biggest clonotypes.

This entry comes from a study of T cells in pancreatic ductal adenocarcinoma (dated by TCRdb to 2017 to 2019). Looking at the study overall: The work assessed suppressive cells as well as CD8+ T cells infiltrating resected pancreatic ductal adenocarcinoma, measuring their numbers, locations, and properties, in order to shed light on the adaptive T-cell response that occurs naturally. Results the study describes overall, beyond this receptor: T-cell clonality showed no significant difference between tumor and blood, with a mean clonality of around 0.11 in tumors and 0.072 in blood. Since most people with pancreatic cancer show up with disease that cannot be operated on, the resected cohort was biased toward the minority who had early-stage disease. Compared with tumor samples, blood samples had more total productive templates and approximately 8-fold more unique clonotypes. Comparisons of clonality between tumor and blood may be biased because tumors are enriched in CD45RO+ effector T cells rather than naive T cells, which biases the comparison toward lower diversity.

The CDR3 sequence holds 14 residues, the cysteine and phenylalanine included. Here the CDR3 DNA is all that survives: 42 bases in frame from base 1. In the germline V gene, CDR1 corresponds to SGHAT and CDR2 to FQNNGV. Deletion took 1 base off V and 7 bases off J, with a span of 14 bases between the germline ends. The selected pancreatic ductal adenocarcinoma patients had received surgery without neoadjuvant therapy. Peripheral blood was collected in heparin tubes, and PBMCs were isolated by histopaque density gradient and cryopreserved in about 9.1% DMSO. Genomic DNA was extracted from roughly seven PBMC and 9 flash-frozen tumor specimens using the DNeasy Blood and Tissue Kit with Proteinase K and RNase treatment.

This receptor was obtained from a human donor with pancreatic ductal adenocarcinoma. This chain joins TRBV11-2 to TRBJ2-7, and perhaps TRBD2 as D gene, on 6 matching bases. Sample: PBMCs. This receptor has the CDR3 CASSLGVPGGEQYF. The DNA sequence is given as TGTGCCAGCAGCTTAGGAGTCCCCGGGGGTGAGCAGTACTTC.